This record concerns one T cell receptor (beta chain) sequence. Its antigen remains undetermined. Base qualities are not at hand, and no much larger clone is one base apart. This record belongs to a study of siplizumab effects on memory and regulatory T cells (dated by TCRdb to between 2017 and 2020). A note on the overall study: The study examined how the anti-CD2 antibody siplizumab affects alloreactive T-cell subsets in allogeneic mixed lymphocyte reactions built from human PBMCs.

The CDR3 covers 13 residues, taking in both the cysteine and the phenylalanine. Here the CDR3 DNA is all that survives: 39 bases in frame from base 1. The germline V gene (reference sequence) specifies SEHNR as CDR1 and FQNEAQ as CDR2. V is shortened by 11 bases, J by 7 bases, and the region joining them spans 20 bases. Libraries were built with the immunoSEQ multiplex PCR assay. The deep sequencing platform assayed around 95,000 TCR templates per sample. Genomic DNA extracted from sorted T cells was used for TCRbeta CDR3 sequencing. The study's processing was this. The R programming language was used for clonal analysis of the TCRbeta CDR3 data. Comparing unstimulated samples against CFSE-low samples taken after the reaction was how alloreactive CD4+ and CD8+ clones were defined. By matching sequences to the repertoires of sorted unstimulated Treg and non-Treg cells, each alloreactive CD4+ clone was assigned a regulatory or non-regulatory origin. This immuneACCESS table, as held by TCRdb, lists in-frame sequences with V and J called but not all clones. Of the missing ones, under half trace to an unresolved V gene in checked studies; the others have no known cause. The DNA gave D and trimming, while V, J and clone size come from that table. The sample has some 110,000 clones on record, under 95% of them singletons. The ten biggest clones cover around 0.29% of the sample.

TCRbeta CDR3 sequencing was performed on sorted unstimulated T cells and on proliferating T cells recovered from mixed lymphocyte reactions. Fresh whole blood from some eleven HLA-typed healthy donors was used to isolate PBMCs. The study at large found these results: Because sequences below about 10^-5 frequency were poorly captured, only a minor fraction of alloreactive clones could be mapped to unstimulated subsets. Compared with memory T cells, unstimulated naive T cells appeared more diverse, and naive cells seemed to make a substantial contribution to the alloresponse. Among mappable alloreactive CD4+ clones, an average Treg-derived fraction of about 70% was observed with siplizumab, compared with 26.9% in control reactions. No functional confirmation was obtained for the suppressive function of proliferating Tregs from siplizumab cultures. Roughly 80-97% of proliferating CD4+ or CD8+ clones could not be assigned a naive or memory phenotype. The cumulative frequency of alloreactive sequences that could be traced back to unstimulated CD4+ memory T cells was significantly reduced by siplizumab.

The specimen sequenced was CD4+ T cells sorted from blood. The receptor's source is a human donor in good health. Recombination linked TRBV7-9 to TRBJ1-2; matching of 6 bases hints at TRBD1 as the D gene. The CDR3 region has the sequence CAFSTGGSLGYTF. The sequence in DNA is TGTGCCTTCTCAACGGGGGGCTCGCTTGGCTACACCTTC.